This T cell receptor beta chain was sequenced during a study of post-analysis software for immune sequencing data. Unmatched junction bases numbered 2, after V lost 0 bases and J lost 4 bases. The germline gives CDR1 WNHNN, CDR2 SYGVQD (reference sequence). The CDR3 loop spans 15 amino acids. About this clonotype itself: Its target is unknown. A much larger clone differs by one base, so this may be a read error.

cDNA libraries of TCR beta carried unique molecular identifiers. TCRdb reprocessed the PCR reads via MiXCR and lists one record per CDR3 protein. This sample has hundreds of thousands of distinct CDR3 sequences, with 30% found just once. Notes on the study in general: Patients had higher frequencies than controls of roughly 5 TRBV segments, including TRBV5-6, TRBV5-1 and TRBV20-1.

The gene calls are TRBV10-1 and TRBJ2-1, with 8 bases identical to TRBD1. Sequenced input: blood. This clonotype was obtained from a girl aged 5 to 17 with multiple sclerosis. CDR3 DNA sequence: TGCGCCAGCAGTGAGTCGGACAGGGTATACAATGAGCAGTTCTTC. It specifies CASSESDRVYNEQFF.